This T cell receptor (beta chain) originates from a study of OX40 agonist ivuxolimab in advanced cancers. Trimming took off 9 bases at V and 3 bases at J, with 14 bases between the two ends. Germline V gene lookup returns CDR1 LNHDA and CDR2 SQIVND (reference sequence). The CDR3 consists of 14 residues. Study-level findings and limits: The study did not work out the antigen specificity of the expanded peripheral T cells.

Points on this clone: Its specificity is unknown.

Generated by immunoSEQ multiplex PCR, the TCRdb table keeps only in-frame clones and is missing some. The table shows 150,000 to 190,000 clones, with around 94% occurring only once. The chain is built from TRBV19 and TRBJ1-4; no firm D call. The sample in question was CD4+ or CD8+ T cells sorted from blood, obtained in a trial of the OX40 agonist ivuxolimab. The TCR sequence derives from an adult with an advanced solid tumor such as melanoma, head and neck, liver or kidney cancer. The CDR3 region has the DNA TGTGCCAGCGGGTTTGGGCGTCCTAATGAAAAACTGTTTTTT. Its protein is CASGFGRPNEKLFF.